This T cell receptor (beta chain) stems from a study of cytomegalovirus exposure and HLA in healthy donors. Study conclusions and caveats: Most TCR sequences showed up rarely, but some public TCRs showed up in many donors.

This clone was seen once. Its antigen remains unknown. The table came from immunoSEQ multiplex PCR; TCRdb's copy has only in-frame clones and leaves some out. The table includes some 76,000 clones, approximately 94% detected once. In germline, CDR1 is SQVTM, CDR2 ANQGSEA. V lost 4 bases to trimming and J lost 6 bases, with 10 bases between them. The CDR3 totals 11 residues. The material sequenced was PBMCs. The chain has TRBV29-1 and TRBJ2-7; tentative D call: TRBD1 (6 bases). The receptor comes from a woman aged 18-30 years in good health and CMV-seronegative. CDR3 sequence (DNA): TGCAGCGTTGTCACAGGGACCGAGCAGTACTTC. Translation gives CSVVTGTEQYF.